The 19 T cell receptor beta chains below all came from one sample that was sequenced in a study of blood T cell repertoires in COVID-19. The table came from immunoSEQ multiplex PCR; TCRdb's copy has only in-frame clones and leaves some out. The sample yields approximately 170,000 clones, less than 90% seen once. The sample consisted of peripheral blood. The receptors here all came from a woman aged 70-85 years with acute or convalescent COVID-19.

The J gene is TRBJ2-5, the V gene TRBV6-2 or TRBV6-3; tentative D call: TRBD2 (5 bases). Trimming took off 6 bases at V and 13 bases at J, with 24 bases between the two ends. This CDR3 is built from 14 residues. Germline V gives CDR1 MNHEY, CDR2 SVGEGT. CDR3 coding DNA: TGTGCCAGCAGCACGCTGGCTACCAAACTAGGACGGTACTTC. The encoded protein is CASSTLATKLGRYF.

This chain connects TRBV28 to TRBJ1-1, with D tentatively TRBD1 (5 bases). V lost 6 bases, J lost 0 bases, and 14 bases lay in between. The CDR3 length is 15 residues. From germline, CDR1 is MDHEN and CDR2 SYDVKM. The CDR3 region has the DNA TGTGCCAGCAGCGCCCCGGGGGGGGTGAACACTGAAGCTTTCTTT. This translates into CASSAPGGVNTEAFF.

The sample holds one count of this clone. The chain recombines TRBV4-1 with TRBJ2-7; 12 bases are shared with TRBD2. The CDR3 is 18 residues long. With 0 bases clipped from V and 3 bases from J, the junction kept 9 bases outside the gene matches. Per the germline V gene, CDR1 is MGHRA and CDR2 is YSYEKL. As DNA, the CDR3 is TGCGCCAGCAGCCAAGAGTCAACACTAGCGGGAGGCCGCTACGAGCAGTACTTC. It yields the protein CASSQESTLAGGRYEQYF.

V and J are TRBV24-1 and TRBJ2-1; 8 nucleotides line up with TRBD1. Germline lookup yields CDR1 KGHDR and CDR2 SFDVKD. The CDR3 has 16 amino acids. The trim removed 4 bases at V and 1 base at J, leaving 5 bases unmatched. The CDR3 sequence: CATSESGQGSYNEQFF. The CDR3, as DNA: TGTGCCACCAGTGAGTCAGGACAGGGTTCCTACAATGAGCAGTTCTTC.

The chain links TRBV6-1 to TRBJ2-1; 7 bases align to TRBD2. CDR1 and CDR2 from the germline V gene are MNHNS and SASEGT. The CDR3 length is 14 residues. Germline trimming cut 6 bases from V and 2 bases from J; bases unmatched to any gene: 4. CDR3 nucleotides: TGTGCCAGCAGCACCGGGACTACCTACAATGAGCAGTTCTTC. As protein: CASSTGTTYNEQFF.

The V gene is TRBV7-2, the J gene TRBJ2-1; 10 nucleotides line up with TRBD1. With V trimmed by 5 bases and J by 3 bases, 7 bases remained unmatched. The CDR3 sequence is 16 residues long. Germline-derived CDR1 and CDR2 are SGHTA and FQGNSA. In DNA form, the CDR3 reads TGTGCCAGCAGCCTAACCGGGACAGGGGTCTACAATGAGCAGTTCTTC. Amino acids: CASSLTGTGVYNEQFF.

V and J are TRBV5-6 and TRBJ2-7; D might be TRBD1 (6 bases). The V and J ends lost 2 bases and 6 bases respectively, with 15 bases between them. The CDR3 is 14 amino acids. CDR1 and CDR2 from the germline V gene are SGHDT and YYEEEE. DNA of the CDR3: TGTGCCAGCAGCTTAGTTACAGGGTTGTCCGAGCAGTACTTC. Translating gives CASSLVTGLSEQYF.

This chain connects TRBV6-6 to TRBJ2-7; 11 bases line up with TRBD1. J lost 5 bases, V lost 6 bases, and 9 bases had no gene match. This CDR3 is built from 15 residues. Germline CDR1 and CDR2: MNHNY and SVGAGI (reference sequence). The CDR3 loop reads CASRRPGQGDNEQYF. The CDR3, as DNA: TGTGCCAGCAGGCGACCGGGACAGGGGGACAACGAGCAGTACTTC.

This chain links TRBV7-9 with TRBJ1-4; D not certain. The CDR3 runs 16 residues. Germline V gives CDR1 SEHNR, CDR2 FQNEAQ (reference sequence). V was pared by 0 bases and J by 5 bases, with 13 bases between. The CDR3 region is CASSLALSRRNEKLFF. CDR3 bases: TGTGCCAGCAGCTTAGCGCTAAGCAGGAGGAATGAAAAACTGTTTTTT.

The DNA of the CDR3 is TGTGCCAGCAGTGGAGGAGGGGACAGGGCTTCGCAGTACTTC. Translated: CASSGGGDRASQYF. V gene TRBV2 combines with J gene TRBJ2-7; 9 bases are a match to TRBD1. The CDR3 has 14 amino acids. From germline, CDR1 is SNHLY and CDR2 FYNNEI. Germline trimming cut 4 bases from V and 9 bases from J; bases unmatched to any gene: 10.

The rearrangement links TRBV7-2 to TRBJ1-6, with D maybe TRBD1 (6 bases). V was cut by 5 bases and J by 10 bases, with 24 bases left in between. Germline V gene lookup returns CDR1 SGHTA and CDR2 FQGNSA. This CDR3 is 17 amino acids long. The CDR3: CASSLRGGQGSQSPLHF. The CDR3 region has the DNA TGTGCCAGCAGCCTCAGGGGAGGGCAGGGCTCCCAATCACCCCTCCACTTT.

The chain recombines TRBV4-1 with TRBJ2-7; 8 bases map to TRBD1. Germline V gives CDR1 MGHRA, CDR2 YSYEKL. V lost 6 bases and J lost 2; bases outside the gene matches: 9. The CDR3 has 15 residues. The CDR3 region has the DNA TGCGCCAGCAGACTAGCCGGGACAGGTACCTACGAGCAGTACTTC. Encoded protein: CASRLAGTGTYEQYF.

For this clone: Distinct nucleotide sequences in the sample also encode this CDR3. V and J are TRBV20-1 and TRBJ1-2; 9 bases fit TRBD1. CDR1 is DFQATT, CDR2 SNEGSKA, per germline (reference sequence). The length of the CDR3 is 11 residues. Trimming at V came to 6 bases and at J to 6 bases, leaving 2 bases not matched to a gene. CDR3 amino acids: CSARDRDGYTF. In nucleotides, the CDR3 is TGCAGTGCGAGGGACAGGGATGGCTACACCTTC.

CDR3 DNA sequence: TGCGCCAGCAGCCAACAAACAGGGGACGATCGCTACACCTTC. Protein product: CASSQQTGDDRYTF. The J gene is TRBJ1-2, the V gene TRBV4-1; 7 bases match TRBD1. The CDR3 is 14 residues long. Germline V gene sequence: CDR1 MGHRA, CDR2 YSYEKL. V lost 2 bases, J lost 9 bases, and 9 bases stayed unmatched.

CDR3 coding DNA: TGTGCCAGCAGCCAAACCGGGGCTAGCGGGAGTGATACGCAGTATTTT. It encodes CASSQTGASGSDTQYF. The chain has TRBV4-2 and TRBJ2-3; the match to TRBD2 covers 10 bases. CDR1 LGHNA and CDR2 YNFKEQ come from the germline V gene. Germline trimming cut 2 bases from V and 6 bases from J; bases unmatched to any gene: 8. The CDR3 loop spans 16 amino acids.

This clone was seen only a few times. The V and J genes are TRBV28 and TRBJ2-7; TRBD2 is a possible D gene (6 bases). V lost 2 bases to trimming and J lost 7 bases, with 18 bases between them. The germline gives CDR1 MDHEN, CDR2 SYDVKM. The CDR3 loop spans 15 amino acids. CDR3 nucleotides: TGTGCCAGCAGTTTAGGGGGGAGCCCATCACGGGAGCAGTACTTC. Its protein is CASSLGGSPSREQYF.

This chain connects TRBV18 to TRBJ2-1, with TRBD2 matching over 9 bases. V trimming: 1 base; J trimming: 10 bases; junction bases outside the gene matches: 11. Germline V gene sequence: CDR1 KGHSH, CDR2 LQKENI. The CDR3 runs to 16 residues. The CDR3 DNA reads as TGTGCCAGCTCACCACTTGGACCTAGCGGGAATACCGAGCAGTTCTTC. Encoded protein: CASSPLGPSGNTEQFF.

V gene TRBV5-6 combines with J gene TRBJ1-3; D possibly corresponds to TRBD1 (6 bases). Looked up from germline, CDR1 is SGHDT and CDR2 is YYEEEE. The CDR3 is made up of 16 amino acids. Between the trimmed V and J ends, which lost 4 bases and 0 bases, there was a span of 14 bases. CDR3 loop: CASSRDRLFSGNTIYF. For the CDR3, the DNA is TGTGCCAGCAGCCGTGACAGGTTGTTCTCTGGAAACACCATATATTTT.

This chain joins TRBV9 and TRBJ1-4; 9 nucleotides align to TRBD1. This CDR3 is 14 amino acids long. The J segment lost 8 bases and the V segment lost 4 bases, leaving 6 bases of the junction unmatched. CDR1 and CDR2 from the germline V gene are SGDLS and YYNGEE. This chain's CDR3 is CASSLTGGNEKLFF. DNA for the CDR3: TGTGCCAGCAGCTTGACAGGGGGAAACGAAAAACTGTTTTTT. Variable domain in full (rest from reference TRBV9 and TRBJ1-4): DSGVTQTPKHLITATGQRVTLRCSPRSGDLSVYWYQQSLDQGLQFLIQYYNGEERAKGNILERFSAQQFPDLHSELNLSSLELGDSALYFCASSLTGGNEKLFFGSGTQLSVL.